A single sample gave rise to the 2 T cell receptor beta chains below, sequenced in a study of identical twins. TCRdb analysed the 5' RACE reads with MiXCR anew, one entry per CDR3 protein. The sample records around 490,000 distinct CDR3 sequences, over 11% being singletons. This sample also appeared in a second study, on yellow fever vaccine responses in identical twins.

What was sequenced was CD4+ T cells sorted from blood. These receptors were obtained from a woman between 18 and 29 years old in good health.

The CDR3 nucleotides are TGTGCCAGCAGCCAAATAGCGGTCTATAGCACAGATACGCAGTATTTT. As protein: CASSQIAVYSTDTQYF. The chain links TRBV4-2 to TRBJ2-3; D may be TRBD2 (6 bases). The V end was cut by 2 bases, the J end by 0 bases, with 12 bases between. CDR1 and CDR2 (germline): LGHNA, YNFKEQ. The CDR3 runs 16 residues.

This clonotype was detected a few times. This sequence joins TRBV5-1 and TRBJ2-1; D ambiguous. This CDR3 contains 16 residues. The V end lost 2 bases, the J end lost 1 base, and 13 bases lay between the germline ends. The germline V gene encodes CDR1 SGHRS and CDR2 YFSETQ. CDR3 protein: CASSFVTTPSYNEQFF. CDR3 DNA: TGCGCCAGCAGCTTTGTGACCACCCCGTCCTACAATGAGCAGTTCTTC.